This T cell receptor (beta chain) was found in a study of post-analysis software for immune sequencing data. About the study: The cohort encompassed relapsing-remitting, secondary progressive and progressive-relapsing multiple sclerosis disease courses.

Study observations and caveats: Patients used about 5 TRBV segments, including TRBV5-6, TRBV5-1 and TRBV20-1, more often than controls. Multiple sclerosis patients showed significantly lower normalized Chao1 diversity than controls did. Batch-matched samples strongly co-clustered by F measure.

Trimming stripped 0 bases from V and 0 bases from J, with 18 bases between. CDR1 is LGHNA and CDR2 is YSLEER in the germline V gene. This CDR3 comprises 19 residues. The TCR beta cDNA libraries carried unique molecular identifiers. TCRdb itself ran the PCR reads through MiXCR, one entry per CDR3 protein. This sample yields 650,000 to 850,000 distinct CDR3 sequences, of which more than 45% are seen a single time; 4.9% belongs to the top ten. This clonotype is a singleton in its sample. Its specificity is unknown. The rearrangement joins TRBV4-3 to TRBJ2-1; D gene unclear. The sequenced material came from blood. This sequence originates from a girl aged 5 to 17 with multiple sclerosis. The CDR3 loop reads CASSQEWLPWHPSYNEQFF. CDR3 DNA sequence: TGCGCCAGCAGCCAAGAATGGCTACCGTGGCACCCCTCCTACAATGAGCAGTTCTTC.